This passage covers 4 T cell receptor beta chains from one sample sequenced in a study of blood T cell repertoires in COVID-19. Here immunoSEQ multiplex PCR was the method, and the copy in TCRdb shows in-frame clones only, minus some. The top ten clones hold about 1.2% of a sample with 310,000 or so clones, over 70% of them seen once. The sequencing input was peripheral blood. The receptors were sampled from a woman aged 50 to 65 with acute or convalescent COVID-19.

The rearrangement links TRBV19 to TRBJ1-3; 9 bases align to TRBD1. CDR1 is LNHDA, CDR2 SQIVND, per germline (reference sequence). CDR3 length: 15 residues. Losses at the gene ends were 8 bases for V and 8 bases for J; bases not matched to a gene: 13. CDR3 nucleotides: TGTGCCAGTCTACAAGACAGGGGGAGAATGGACACCATATATTTT. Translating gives CASLQDRGRMDTIYF.

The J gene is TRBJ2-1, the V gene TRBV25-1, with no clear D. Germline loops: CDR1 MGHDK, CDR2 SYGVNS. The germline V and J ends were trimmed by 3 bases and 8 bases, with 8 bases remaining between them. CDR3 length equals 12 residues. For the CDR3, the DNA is TGTGCCAGCAGTGATCTTGGCTATGAGCAGTTCTTC. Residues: CASSDLGYEQFF. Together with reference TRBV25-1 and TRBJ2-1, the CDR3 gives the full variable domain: EADIYQTPRYLVIGTGKKITLECSQTMGHDKMYWYQQDPGMELHLIHYSYGVNSTEKGDLSSESTVSRIRTEHFPLTLESARPSHTSQYLCASSDLGYEQFFGPGTRLTVL.

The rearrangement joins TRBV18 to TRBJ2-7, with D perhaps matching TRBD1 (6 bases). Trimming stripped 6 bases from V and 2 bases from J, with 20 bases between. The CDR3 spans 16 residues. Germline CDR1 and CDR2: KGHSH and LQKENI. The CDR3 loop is CASSRRTGNITYEQYV. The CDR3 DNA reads TGTGCCAGCTCCCGCCGTACAGGGAATATAACCTACGAGCAGTACGTC.

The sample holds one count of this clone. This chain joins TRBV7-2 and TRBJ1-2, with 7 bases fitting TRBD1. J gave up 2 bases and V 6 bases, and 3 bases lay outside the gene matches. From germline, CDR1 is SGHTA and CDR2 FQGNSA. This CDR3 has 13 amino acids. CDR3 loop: CASSPGQNYGYTF. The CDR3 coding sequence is TGTGCCAGCAGTCCGGGACAGAACTATGGCTACACCTTC.